This section outlines one T cell receptor (beta chain) sequence together with its context. Its antigen is unknown. The missing CDR3 end, 3 residues past where the read stops, is filled in from the germline J gene. The table came from immunoSEQ multiplex PCR; TCRdb's copy has only in-frame clones and leaves some out. This sample's table has about 35,000 clones. This sample is part of a study of T cells in women clearing cervical HPV infection. Study context: Controls were women whose single incident HPV16 infection cleared within 12 months without precancer or cancer.

Notes on the study in general: T-cell numbers per sample were unknown and may explain richness differences. It is unknown whether associations predate infection; no effector/memory or HPV-specific sorting.

The V gene end was trimmed by 5 bases and the J gene end by 9 bases; junction bases not matched to a gene: 7. CDR1 and CDR2 from the germline V gene are SGHVS and FNYEAQ. The CDR3 is made up of 13 amino acids. This clonotype was obtained from a woman aged 18 to 69 with a cervical HPV16 infection that either progressed to CIN3+ or cleared (not recorded which). Sequencing was done on a sample of blood buffy coat. This rearrangement joins TRBV7-6 to TRBJ2-1; 7 bases are a match to TRBD2. The covered CDR3 bases are TGTGCCAGCAGCCTATCGGGGGAGGGTGAG. It is translated as CASSLSGEGE. The entire CDR3 sequence reads CASSLSGEGEQFF.